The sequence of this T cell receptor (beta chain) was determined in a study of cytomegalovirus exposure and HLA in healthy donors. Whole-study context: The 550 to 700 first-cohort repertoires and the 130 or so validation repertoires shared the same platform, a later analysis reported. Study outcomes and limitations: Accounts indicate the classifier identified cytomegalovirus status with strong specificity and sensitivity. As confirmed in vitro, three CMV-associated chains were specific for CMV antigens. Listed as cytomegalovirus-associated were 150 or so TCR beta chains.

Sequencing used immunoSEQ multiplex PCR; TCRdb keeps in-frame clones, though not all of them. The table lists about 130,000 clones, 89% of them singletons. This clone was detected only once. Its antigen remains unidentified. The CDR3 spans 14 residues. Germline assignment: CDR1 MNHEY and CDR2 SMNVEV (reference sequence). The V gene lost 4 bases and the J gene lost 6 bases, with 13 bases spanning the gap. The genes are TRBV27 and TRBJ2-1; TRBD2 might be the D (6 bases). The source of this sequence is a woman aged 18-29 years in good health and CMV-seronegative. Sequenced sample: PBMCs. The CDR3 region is CASSSLTRSNEQFF. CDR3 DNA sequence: TGTGCCAGCAGTTCGTTGACTAGATCCAATGAGCAGTTCTTC.